These 17 T cell receptor beta chains share one sample of origin, sequenced in a study of blood T cell repertoires in COVID-19. This table comes from immunoSEQ multiplex PCR, and its TCRdb copy is limited to in-frame clones, with some not included. The sample records under 350,000 clones, roughly 88% being singletons. The specimen sequenced was peripheral blood. The receptors come from an older woman with acute or convalescent COVID-19.

The table lists this clone with a few counts. The sample carries other DNA sequences with the same CDR3. The chain uses TRBV3-1 (or the pseudogene TRBV3-2) and TRBJ2-7; D is uncertain. Germline CDR1 and CDR2: LGHDT and YNNKEL (reference sequence). Between the trimmed V and J ends, which lost 1 base and 6 bases, there was a span of 7 bases. CDR3 length: 12 residues. CDR3 nucleotides: TGTGCCAGCAGCCAAGGGGCAGCCGAGCAGTACTTC. It codes for CASSQGAAEQYF.

The V call is TRBV9, the J call TRBJ1-1; 8 positions match TRBD1. The V segment lost 1 base and the J segment 4 bases; nucleotides outside the gene matches: 6. The CDR3 sequence is 15 residues long. In germline, CDR1 is SGDLS, CDR2 YYNGEE. The CDR3 protein is CASSVIGQGLTEAFF. CDR3 coding DNA: TGTGCCAGCAGCGTAATAGGACAGGGCCTCACTGAAGCTTTCTTT.

The V and J genes are TRBV19 and TRBJ1-1; possible D gene TRBD1, 6 bases. V dropped 2 bases and J dropped 6 bases, with 16 bases sitting between them. Germline V lookup: CDR1 LNHDA, CDR2 SQIVND (reference sequence). This CDR3 has 15 amino acids. For the CDR3, the DNA is TGTGCCAGTAGTATAATGGGGGCCGCACAATCTGAAGCTTTCTTT. Its protein product is CASSIMGAAQSEAFF.

The rearrangement uses TRBV7-2 and TRBJ1-1; D not certain. From germline, CDR1 is SGHTA and CDR2 FQGNSA. Trimming pared 0 bases from V and 7 bases from J, leaving 15 bases between. CDR3 length equals 15 residues. Here the CDR3 reads CASSLAVAGILEAFF. Written as DNA, the CDR3 is TGTGCCAGCAGCTTAGCAGTCGCGGGCATCCTTGAAGCTTTCTTT.

V is TRBV19 and J is TRBJ2-1; unclear D gene. Germline V lookup: CDR1 LNHDA, CDR2 SQIVND (reference sequence). This CDR3 contains 9 residues. V was shortened by 8 bases and J by 10 bases, with 6 bases between the two germline ends. Here the CDR3 reads CASPQEQFF. In DNA form, the CDR3 reads TGTGCCAGTCCCCAAGAGCAGTTCTTC.

The chain uses TRBV4-1 and TRBJ2-7; 10 bases align to TRBD1. In germline, CDR1 is MGHRA, CDR2 YSYEKL. Unmatched junction bases numbered 8, after V lost 8 bases and J lost 4 bases. This CDR3 is 14 amino acids long. The CDR3 loop reads CASAAGTGAYEQYF. The CDR3 DNA sequence: TGCGCCAGCGCGGCCGGGACAGGGGCGTACGAGCAGTACTTC.

The chain uses TRBV5-1 and TRBJ2-1; D possibly corresponds to TRBD1 (6 bases). Trimming removed 4 bases at V and 5 bases at J, with 13 bases between. Germline V lookup: CDR1 SGHRS, CDR2 YFSETQ. The CDR3 runs 14 residues. The CDR3 sequence is CASSVQTGNNEQFF. CDR3 in DNA: TGCGCCAGCAGCGTACAAACAGGGAACAATGAGCAGTTCTTC.

CDR3 bases: TGCAGTGCTAGTACAGGGGTGGGAAACACCATATATTTT. This gives the protein CSASTGVGNTIYF. The rearrangement joins TRBV20-1 to TRBJ1-3; 7 bases are a match to TRBD1. CDR3 length equals 13 residues. The junction had 3 bases not matched to a gene; V was cut back by 3 bases and J by 4 bases. The germline V gene has CDR1 DFQATT and CDR2 SNEGSKA (reference sequence).

This clone has only one observation. The chain combines TRBV9 with TRBJ2-1, with TRBD2 identical over 9 bases. This CDR3 comprises 16 residues. Unmatched junction bases numbered 8, after V lost 3 bases and J lost 4 bases. The germline V gene encodes CDR1 SGDLS and CDR2 YYNGEE. The CDR3 here is CASSARGGASYNEQFF. The CDR3 region has the DNA TGTGCCAGCAGCGCCCGCGGGGGGGCGTCTTACAATGAGCAGTTCTTC.

The V call is TRBV29-1, the J call TRBJ1-1; weak D call: TRBD1 (6 bases). CDR3 length equals 11 residues. Between the trimmed V and J ends, which lost 6 bases and 13 bases, there was a span of 18 bases. Looked up from germline, CDR1 is SQVTM and CDR2 is ANQGSEA. The CDR3 loop reads CSVLLDRLVFF. DNA of the CDR3: TGCAGCGTCCTCCTCGACAGGTTGGTTTTCTTT. The entire variable domain, with the rest obtained from reference TRBV29-1 and TRBJ1-1, is as follows: SAVISQKPSRDICQRGTSLTIQCQVDSQVTMMFWYRQQPGQSLTLIATANQGSEATYESGFVIDKFPISRPNLTFSTLTVSNMSPEDSSIYLCSVLLDRLVFFGQGTRLTVV.

The V call is TRBV9, the J call TRBJ2-2, with TRBD2 matching over 7 bases. Germline V gene sequence: CDR1 SGDLS, CDR2 YYNGEE. Germline trimming cut 0 bases from V and 15 bases from J; bases unmatched to any gene: 8. CDR3 length: 13 amino acids. This chain's CDR3 is CASSVVPAGRMFF. CDR3 DNA: TGTGCCAGCAGCGTAGTGCCAGCGGGGAGGATGTTTTTT.

This clone was counted once. V and J are TRBV27 and TRBJ2-1, with 7 bases that match TRBD1. There are 15 residues in the CDR3. The V and J ends lost 4 bases and 0 bases, in that order; junction bases with no gene match: 3. Germline lookup yields CDR1 MNHEY and CDR2 SMNVEV (reference sequence). CDR3 sequence (DNA): TGTGCCAGCAGTTCGACAGGGAACTCCTACAATGAGCAGTTCTTC. Translated: CASSSTGNSYNEQFF.

V gene TRBV30 combines with J gene TRBJ2-1; 11 positions agree with TRBD2. The germline V gene has CDR1 GTSNPN and CDR2 SVGIG (reference sequence). V shed 0 bases, J shed 8 bases, and the junction held 0 bases outside the gene matches. The CDR3 is 13 amino acids. The CDR3 sequence is CAWSVLAGDEQFF. The CDR3 DNA reads TGTGCCTGGAGTGTACTAGCGGGGGATGAGCAGTTCTTC.

The chain uses TRBV6-1 and TRBJ2-4; maybe TRBD1 (6 bases). The germline V gene has CDR1 MNHNS and CDR2 SASEGT. The CDR3 is 16 amino acids. With 0 bases removed from V and 3 bases from J, the gap between germline ends came to 12 bases. CDR3 sequence reads: CASSEAGAPLKNIQYF. CDR3 nucleotide sequence: TGTGCCAGCAGTGAAGCGGGGGCCCCTCTCAAAAACATTCAGTACTTC.

This clone was detected once. Within the sample, other DNA sequences also encode this same CDR3. V gene TRBV2 combines with J gene TRBJ1-1; 9 nucleotides align to TRBD1. This CDR3 spans 13 amino acids. Trimming at V came to 8 bases and at J to 5 bases, leaving 6 bases not matched to a gene. Germline V gene lookup returns CDR1 SNHLY and CDR2 FYNNEI. CDR3 amino acids: CASGGQGGTEAFF. Here the CDR3 DNA reads TGTGCCAGCGGGGGACAGGGAGGGACTGAAGCTTTCTTT.

V and J are TRBV2 and TRBJ1-2; D not certain. The CDR3 extends over 14 amino acids. Trimming left V 7 bases short and J 5 bases short, with 17 bases between. Per germline, CDR1 SNHLY and CDR2 FYNNEI. CDR3 sequence (DNA): TGTGCCAGCACCTCTGCGGCGGTTTGGTATGGCTACACCTTC. It specifies CASTSAAVWYGYTF.

In this sample, this clone turned up once. The rearrangement uses TRBV2 and TRBJ2-5, with TRBD1 as a possible D gene (5 bases). V was shortened by 8 bases and J by 3 bases, with 7 bases between the two germline ends. Germline V CDR1 and CDR2: SNHLY, FYNNEI. CDR3 length: 11 residues. This CDR3 reads CASGREETQYF. The CDR3 DNA follows: TGTGCCAGCGGCAGGGAAGAGACCCAGTACTTC.